Presented here are 9 T cell receptor beta chains from one specimen sequenced in a study of CD8 T cells in ankylosing spondylitis. Whole-study findings and limits: Among TCR beta sequences, a motif of about 8 highly homologous variants appeared characteristic of ankylosing spondylitis blood.

Which antigens these TCRs recognize remains unknown. TCRdb reprocessed the 5' RACE reads with MiXCR, giving one entry per CDR3 protein. The repertoire has 400,000 to 450,000 distinct CDR3 sequences, 15% to 20% of them found once; the top ten carry approximately 0.93%. The sequenced sample consisted of blood, either unsorted or a sorted T cell fraction (not recorded which). Receptors originate from a male donor with ankylosing spondylitis.

This chain joins TRBV7-8 and TRBJ2-5; 7 nucleotides line up with TRBD1. Germline lookup yields CDR1 SGHVS and CDR2 FQNEAQ. V lost 5 bases to trimming and J lost 4 bases; unmatched junction nucleotides: 7. This CDR3 spans 14 amino acids. In DNA form, the CDR3 reads TGTGCCAGCAGCCCTGGGACAGCGTCAGAGACCCAGTACTTC. Protein sequence: CASSPGTASETQYF. The entire variable domain, with the rest obtained from reference TRBV7-8 and TRBJ2-5, is as follows: GAGVSQSPRYKVAKRGQDVALRCDPISGHVSLFWYQQALGQGPEFLTYFQNEAQLDKSGLPSDRFFAERPEGSVSTLKIQRTQQEDSAVYLCASSPGTASETQYFGPGTRLLVL.

This clonotype occurred many times. CDR3 residues: CASSSPKDSTGANVLTF. CDR3 coding DNA: TGTGCCAGCAGTTCGCCCAAGGACAGCACTGGGGCCAACGTCCTGACTTTC. The chain links TRBV6-5 to TRBJ2-6; D is perhaps TRBD1 (6 bases). V lost 4 bases, J lost 2 bases, and 15 bases lay in between. The CDR3 length is 17 residues. Looked up from germline, CDR1 is MNHEY and CDR2 is SVGAGI.

The genes are TRBV20-1 and TRBJ2-5; TRBD2 matches at 8 bases. V shed 5 bases and J 4 bases; nucleotides not matched to a gene: 12. The CDR3 consists of 15 residues. Germline CDR1 is DFQATT and CDR2 is SNEGSKA (reference sequence). The CDR3: CSAPPRGGVGETQYF. The CDR3 coding sequence is TGCAGTGCTCCCCCCCGGGGGGGAGTGGGAGAGACCCAGTACTTC.

This chain's CDR3 is CAWIGRNEQFF. CDR3 sequence (DNA): TGTGCCTGGATAGGTAGAAATGAGCAGTTCTTC. This sequence joins TRBV30 and TRBJ2-1; D is undetermined. Germline V CDR1 and CDR2: GTSNPN, SVGIG (reference sequence). Trimming shortened V by 4 bases and J by 7 bases, and 8 bases separated the two germline ends. The CDR3 runs 11 residues.

The V gene is TRBV19, the J gene TRBJ1-2; D is unclear. V lost 2 bases, J lost 8 bases, and 9 bases lay in between. The CDR3 has 12 residues. Germline V gives CDR1 LNHDA, CDR2 SQIVND (reference sequence). This CDR3 reads CASSISGAGYTF. The CDR3 coding sequence is TGTGCCAGTAGTATATCGGGCGCGGGCTACACCTTC.

The V call is TRBV6-1, the J call TRBJ1-2; no firm D call. V lost 6 bases to trimming and J lost 0 bases, with 17 bases between them. This CDR3 has 16 amino acids. The germline V gene has CDR1 MNHNS and CDR2 SASEGT. The CDR3: CASSDGRQNPNYGYTF. CDR3 nucleotides: TGTGCCAGCAGCGACGGACGGCAGAATCCTAACTATGGCTACACCTTC.

This clonotype was detected a few times. The chain couples TRBV5-1 to TRBJ2-2; no clear D gene. Germline V gene data show CDR1 as SGHRS and CDR2 as YFSETQ. The CDR3 spans 14 residues. V lost 1 base to trimming and J lost 3 bases, with 7 bases between them. The DNA for the CDR3 is TGCGCCAGCAGCTTGTTCGGCGACACCGGGGAGCTGTTTTTT. It translates to CASSLFGDTGELFF.

In this sample, this clonotype turned up a few times. Likely a read error: the CDR3 ends without its conserved phenylalanine or tryptophan. The J gene is TRBJ2-5, the V gene TRBV29-1, with 12 bases aligning to TRBD2. The J call may be mistaken, given a closer DNA end match to TRBJ2-1. CDR3 length: 13 residues. From germline, CDR1 is SQVTM and CDR2 ANQGSEA. DNA of the CDR3: TGCAGCGCCCAACTAGCGGGGGGTGAGACCCAGTTCTAC. Protein: CSAQLAGGETQFY.

The rearrangement joins TRBV2 to TRBJ2-1; TRBD2 might be the D (6 bases). Germline CDR1 reads SNHLY; CDR2 reads FYNNEI. The CDR3 sequence is 12 residues long. The germline V and J ends were trimmed by 2 bases and 15 bases, with 14 bases remaining between them. The CDR3 coding sequence is TGTGCCAGCAGTGAAAGCGGAGGGTCCCCGTTCTTC. It specifies CASSESGGSPFF.